This entry is about one TCR beta chain. Its specificity is not known. This sample stems from a study of PD-1 blockade in classical Hodgkin lymphoma. Study conclusions and caveats: Complete responders' diversity at baseline resembled that of newly diagnosed patients. Newly diagnosed patients were reported to exhibit reduced baseline TCR diversity relative to healthy donors. Unlike CD8+ TCR diversity, which did not rise significantly by C4D1, CD4+ TCR diversity did.

Sequenced by immunoSEQ multiplex PCR; TCRdb stores in-frame clones only, minus some. This sample has 80,000 to 100,000 clones, with 85% to 95% found just once. CDR1 is SEHNR and CDR2 is FQNEAQ in the germline V gene (reference sequence). The CDR3 spans 18 residues. V lost 4 bases and J lost 7; bases outside the gene matches: 13. Time point noted: cycle 4 day 1 (C4D1), after 6 weeks of nivolumab. Every patient had relapsed following autologous stem cell transplantation, and cohorts differed in brentuximab vedotin exposure. Source: peripheral blood mononuclear cells (PBMCs), taken before the fourth cycle of nivolumab. The sequence came from a human donor with classical Hodgkin lymphoma. The chain recombines TRBV7-9 with TRBJ2-2, with 12 bases fitting TRBD2. CDR3 protein: CASSSDWTSGKMGGELFF. In DNA, the CDR3 is TGTGCCAGCAGCTCCGACTGGACTAGCGGGAAGATGGGCGGGGAGCTGTTTTTT.